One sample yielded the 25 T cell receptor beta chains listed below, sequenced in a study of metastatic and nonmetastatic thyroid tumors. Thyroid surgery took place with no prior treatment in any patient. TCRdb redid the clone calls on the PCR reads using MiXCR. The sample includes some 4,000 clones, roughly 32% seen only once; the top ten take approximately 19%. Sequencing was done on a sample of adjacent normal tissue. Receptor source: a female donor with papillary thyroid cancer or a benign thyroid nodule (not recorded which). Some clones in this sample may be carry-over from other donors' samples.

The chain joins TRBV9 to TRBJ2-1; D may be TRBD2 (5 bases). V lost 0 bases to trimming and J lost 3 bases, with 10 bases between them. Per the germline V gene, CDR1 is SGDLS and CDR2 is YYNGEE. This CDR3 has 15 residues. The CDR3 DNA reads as TGTGCCAGCAGCGTAGACGAGGGCGGCTACAATGAGCAGTTCTTC. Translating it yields CASSVDEGGYNEQFF.

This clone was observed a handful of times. The chain's CDR3 is CASRQVGGTEAFF. The CDR3 region has the DNA TGTGCCAGCCGCCAGGTCGGTGGAACTGAAGCTTTCTTT. This chain joins TRBV6-1 and TRBJ1-1; no clear D gene. From germline, CDR1 is MNHNS and CDR2 SASEGT. The CDR3 extends over 13 amino acids. V was cut by 8 bases and J by 5 bases, with 15 bases left in between.

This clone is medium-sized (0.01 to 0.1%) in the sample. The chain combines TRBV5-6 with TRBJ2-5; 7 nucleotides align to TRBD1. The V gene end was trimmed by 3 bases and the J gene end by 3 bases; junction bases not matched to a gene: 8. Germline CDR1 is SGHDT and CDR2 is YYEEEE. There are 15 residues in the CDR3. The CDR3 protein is CASSSEQGWEETQYF. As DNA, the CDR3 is TGTGCCAGCAGCTCGGAACAGGGGTGGGAAGAGACCCAGTACTTC.

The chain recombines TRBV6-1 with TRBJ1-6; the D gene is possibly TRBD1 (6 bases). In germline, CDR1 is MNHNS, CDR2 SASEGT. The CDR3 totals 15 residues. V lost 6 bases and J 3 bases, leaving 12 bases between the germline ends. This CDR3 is CASRDWTDYNSPLHF. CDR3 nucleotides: TGTGCCAGCAGGGACTGGACAGACTATAATTCACCCCTCCACTTT.

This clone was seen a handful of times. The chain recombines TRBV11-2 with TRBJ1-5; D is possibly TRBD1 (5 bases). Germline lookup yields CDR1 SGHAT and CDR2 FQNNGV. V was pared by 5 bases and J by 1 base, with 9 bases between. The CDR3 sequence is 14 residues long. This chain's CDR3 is CASSRAGSNQPQHF. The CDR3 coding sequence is TGTGCCAGCAGCCGGGCAGGGAGCAATCAGCCCCAGCATTTT. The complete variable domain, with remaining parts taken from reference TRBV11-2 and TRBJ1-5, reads EAGVAQSPRYKIIEKRQSVAFWCNPISGHATLYWYQQILGQGPKLLIQFQNNGVVDDSQLPKDRFSAERLKGVDSTLKIQPAKLEDSAVYLCASSRAGSNQPQHFGDGTRLSIL.

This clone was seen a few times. In DNA form, the CDR3 reads TGTGCCAGCAGTTCTACGGGTCTCTCTGGAAACACCATATATTTT. It is translated as CASSSTGLSGNTIYF. The genes are TRBV6-1 and TRBJ1-3; D is unresolved. Germline loops: CDR1 MNHNS, CDR2 SASEGT. Between the trimmed V and J ends, which lost 5 bases and 0 bases, there was a span of 11 bases. The CDR3 sequence is 15 residues long.

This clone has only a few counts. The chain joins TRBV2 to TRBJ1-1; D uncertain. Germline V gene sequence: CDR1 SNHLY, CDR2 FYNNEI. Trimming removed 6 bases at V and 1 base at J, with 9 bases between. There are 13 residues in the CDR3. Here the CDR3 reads CASRAGGNTEAFF. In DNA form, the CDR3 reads TGTGCCAGCAGAGCAGGTGGGAACACTGAAGCTTTCTTT.

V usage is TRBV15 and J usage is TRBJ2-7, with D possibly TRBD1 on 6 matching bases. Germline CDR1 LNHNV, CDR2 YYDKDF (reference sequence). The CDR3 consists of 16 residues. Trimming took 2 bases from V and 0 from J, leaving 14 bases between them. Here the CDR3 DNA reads TGTGCCACCAGCAGATACCGGGACACCGCCTCCTACGAGCAGTACTTC. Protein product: CATSRYRDTASYEQYF.

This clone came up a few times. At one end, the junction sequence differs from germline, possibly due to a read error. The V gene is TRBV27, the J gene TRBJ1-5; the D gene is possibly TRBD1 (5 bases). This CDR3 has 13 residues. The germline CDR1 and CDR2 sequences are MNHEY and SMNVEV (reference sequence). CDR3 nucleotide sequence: TGTGCCAGCAGTTCAGGGCACAATCAGCCCCTGCATTTT. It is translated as CASSSGHNQPLHF.

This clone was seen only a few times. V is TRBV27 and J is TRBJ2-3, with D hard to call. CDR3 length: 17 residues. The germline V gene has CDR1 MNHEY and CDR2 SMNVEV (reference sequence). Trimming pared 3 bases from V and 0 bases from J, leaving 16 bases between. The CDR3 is CASSLLGTPSSTDTQYF. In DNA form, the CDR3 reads TGTGCCAGCAGTTTGCTAGGTACACCCTCGAGCACAGATACGCAGTATTTT.

CDR3 amino acids: CASSVPAGGPVTGELFF. The CDR3 DNA reads TGTGCCAGCAGCGTTCCAGCGGGAGGGCCGGTCACCGGGGAGCTGTTTTTT. V usage is TRBV9 and J usage is TRBJ2-2, with 10 bases lining up with TRBD2. This CDR3 is 17 amino acids long. V dropped 2 bases and J dropped 4; count of bases not matched to a gene: 8. Germline CDR1 SGDLS, CDR2 YYNGEE.

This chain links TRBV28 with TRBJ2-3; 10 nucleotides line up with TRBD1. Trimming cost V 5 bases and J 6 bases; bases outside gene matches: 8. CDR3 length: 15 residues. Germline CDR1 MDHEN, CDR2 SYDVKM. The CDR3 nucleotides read TGTGCCAGCAGTCCCGGGACAGGGGAGATCGATACGCAGTATTTT. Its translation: CASSPGTGEIDTQYF.

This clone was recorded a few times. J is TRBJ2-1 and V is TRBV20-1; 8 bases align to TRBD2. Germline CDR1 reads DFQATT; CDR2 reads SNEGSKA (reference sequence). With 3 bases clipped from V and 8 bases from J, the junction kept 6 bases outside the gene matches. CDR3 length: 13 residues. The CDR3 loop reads CSASSGALDEQFF. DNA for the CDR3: TGCAGTGCTAGTAGCGGGGCTTTAGATGAGCAGTTCTTC.

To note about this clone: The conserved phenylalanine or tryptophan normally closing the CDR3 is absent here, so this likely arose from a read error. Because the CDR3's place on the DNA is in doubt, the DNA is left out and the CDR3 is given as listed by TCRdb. CDR3 sequence reads: CASSSYSGRA. This sequence joins TRBV7-2 and TRBJ2-6; the D call in the table, TRBD2, was not verified against the DNA. Germline lookup yields CDR1 SGHTA and CDR2 FQGNSA. The length of the CDR3 is 10 amino acids, counting both ends.

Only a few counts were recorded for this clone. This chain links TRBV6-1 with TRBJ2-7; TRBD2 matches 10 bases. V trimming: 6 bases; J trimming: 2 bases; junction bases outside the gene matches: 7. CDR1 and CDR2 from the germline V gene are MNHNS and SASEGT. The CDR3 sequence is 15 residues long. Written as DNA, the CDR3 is TGTGCCAGCAGCATACGGACTAGCGGCACCTACGAGCAGTACTTC. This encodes CASSIRTSGTYEQYF.

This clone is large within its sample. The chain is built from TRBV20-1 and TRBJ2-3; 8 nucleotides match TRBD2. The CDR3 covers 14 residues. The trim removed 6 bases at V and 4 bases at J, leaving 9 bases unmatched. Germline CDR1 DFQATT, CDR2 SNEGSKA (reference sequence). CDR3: CSAGGVAASDTQYF. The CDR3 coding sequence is TGCAGTGCCGGGGGGGTAGCGGCTTCAGATACGCAGTATTTT.

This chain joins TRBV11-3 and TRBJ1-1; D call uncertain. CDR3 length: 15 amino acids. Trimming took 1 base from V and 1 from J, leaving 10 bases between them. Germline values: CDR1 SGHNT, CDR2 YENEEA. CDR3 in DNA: TGTGCCAGCAGCTTAGCGGGGAGTACGAACACTGAAGCTTTCTTT. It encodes CASSLAGSTNTEAFF.

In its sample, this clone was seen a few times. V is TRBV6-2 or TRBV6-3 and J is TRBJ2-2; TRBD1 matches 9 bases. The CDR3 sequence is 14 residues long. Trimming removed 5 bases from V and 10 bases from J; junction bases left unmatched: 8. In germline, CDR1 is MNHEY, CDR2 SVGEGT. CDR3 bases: TGTGCCAGCAGTCCGGGGACAGGGCTGCTGGAGCTGTTTTTT. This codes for CASSPGTGLLELFF.

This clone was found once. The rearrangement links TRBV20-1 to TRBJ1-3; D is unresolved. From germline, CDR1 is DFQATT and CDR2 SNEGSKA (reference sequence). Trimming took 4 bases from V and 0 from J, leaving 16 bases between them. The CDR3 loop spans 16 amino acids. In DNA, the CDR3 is TGCAGTGCTATTCCTACTAGGCTAAGCTCTGGAAACACCATATATTTT. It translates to CSAIPTRLSSGNTIYF.

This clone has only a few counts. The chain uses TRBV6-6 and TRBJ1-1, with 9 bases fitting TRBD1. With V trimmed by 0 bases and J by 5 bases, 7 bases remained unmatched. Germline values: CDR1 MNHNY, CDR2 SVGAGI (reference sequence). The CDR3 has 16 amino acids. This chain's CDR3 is CASSYSTTGGMTEAFF. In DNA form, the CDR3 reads TGTGCCAGCAGTTACTCGACCACAGGGGGCATGACTGAAGCTTTCTTT.

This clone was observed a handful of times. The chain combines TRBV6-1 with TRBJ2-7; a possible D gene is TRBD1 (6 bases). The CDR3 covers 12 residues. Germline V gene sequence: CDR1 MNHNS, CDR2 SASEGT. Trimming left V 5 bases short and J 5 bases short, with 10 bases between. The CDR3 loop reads CASSTGPHEQYF. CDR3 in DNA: TGTGCCAGCAGTACAGGGCCCCACGAGCAGTACTTC.

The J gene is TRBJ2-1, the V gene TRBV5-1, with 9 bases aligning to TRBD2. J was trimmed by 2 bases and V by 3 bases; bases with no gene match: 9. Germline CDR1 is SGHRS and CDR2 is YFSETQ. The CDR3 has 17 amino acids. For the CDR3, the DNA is TGCGCCAGCAGCTCCCCCCGACTAGCGGAGGCCTACAATGAGCAGTTCTTC. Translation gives CASSSPRLAEAYNEQFF. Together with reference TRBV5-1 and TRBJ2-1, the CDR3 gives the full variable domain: KAGVTQTPRYLIKTRGQQVTLSCSPISGHRSVSWYQQTPGQGLQFLFEYFSETQRNKGNFPGRFSGRQFSNSRSEMNVSTLELGDSALYLCASSSPRLAEAYNEQFFGPGTRLTVL.

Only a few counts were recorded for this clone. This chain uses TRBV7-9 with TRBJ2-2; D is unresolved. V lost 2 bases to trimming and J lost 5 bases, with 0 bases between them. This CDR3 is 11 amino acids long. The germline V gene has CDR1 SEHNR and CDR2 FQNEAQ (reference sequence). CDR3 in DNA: TGTGCCAGCAGCTTAACCGGGGAGCTGTTTTTT. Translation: CASSLTGELFF.

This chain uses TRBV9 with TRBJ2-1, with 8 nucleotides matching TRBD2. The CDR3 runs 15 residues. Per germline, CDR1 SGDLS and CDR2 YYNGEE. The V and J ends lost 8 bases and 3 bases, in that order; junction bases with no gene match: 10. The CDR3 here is CARSQTGLGYNEQFF. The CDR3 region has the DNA TGTGCCAGGAGCCAAACGGGACTAGGCTACAATGAGCAGTTCTTC.

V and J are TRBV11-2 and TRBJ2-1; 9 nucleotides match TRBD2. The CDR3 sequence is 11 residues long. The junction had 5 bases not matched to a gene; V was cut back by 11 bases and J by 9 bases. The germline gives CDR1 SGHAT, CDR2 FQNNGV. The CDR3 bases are TGTGCCGTGCGAGCGGGAGGTGAGCAGTTCTTC. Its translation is CAVRAGGEQFF.